The rows below give T cell receptor beta chains drawn from one sample of a study of blood T cells in healthy people across ages. MiXCR, run by TCRdb on the 5' RACE reads, gives a single entry per CDR3 protein. The sample records hundreds of thousands of distinct CDR3 sequences, about a third being singletons. Sequencing was carried out using blood. These receptor sequences come from a woman of 80 years or more in good health. Both conserved end residues are part of each CDR3. Each record gives: V gene, J gene, D gene, clone size, CDR3 DNA, CDR3 protein. The D gene is left open where the match is weak. Some rows mark clone size as missing; the rest say once, few, many or name a class of expanded clone.

v_gene: TRBV29-1; j_gene: TRBJ2-1; d_gene: TRBD2; abundance: many; CDR3nt: TGCAGCGTTAGGAAGCGGGGGAAATACAATGAGCAGTTCTTC; CDR3aa: CSVRKRGKYNEQFF
v_gene: TRBV7-2; j_gene: TRBJ1-4; d_gene: TRBD1; abundance: -; CDR3nt: TGTGCCAGCAGCTTGACGGCAGGGACAGCTACTAAACTGTTTTTT; CDR3aa: CASSLTAGTATKLFF
v_gene: TRBV12-3/TRBV12-4; j_gene: TRBJ1-1; d_gene: -; abundance: -; CDR3nt: TGTGCCAGCACTCCCGGTGGGGTCGGCACTGAAGCTTTCTTT; CDR3aa: CASTPGGVGTEAFF
v_gene: TRBV3-1; j_gene: TRBJ2-1; d_gene: TRBD2; abundance: many; CDR3nt: TGTGCCAGCAGCCAAGATGTTGGGACTAGCGGAAATGAGCAGTTCTTC; CDR3aa: CASSQDVGTSGNEQFF
v_gene: TRBV29-1; j_gene: TRBJ2-5; d_gene: -; abundance: -; CDR3nt: TGCAGCGCCCGACAGCAACAAGAGACCCAGTACTTC; CDR3aa: CSARQQQETQYF
v_gene: TRBV20-1; j_gene: TRBJ1-2; d_gene: TRBD1; abundance: many; CDR3nt: TGCAGTGCGTTAAGGGGACAGCCCGACTATGGCTACACCTTC; CDR3aa: CSALRGQPDYGYTF
v_gene: TRBV28; j_gene: TRBJ2-1; d_gene: -; abundance: -; CDR3nt: TGTGCCAGCATTGGGGAGAACAATGAGCAGTTCTTC; CDR3aa: CASIGENNEQFF
v_gene: TRBV15; j_gene: TRBJ1-2; d_gene: TRBD1; abundance: many; CDR3nt: TGTGCCACCAGCAGACCTACAGGGGGATCAAACTATGGCTACACCTTC; CDR3aa: CATSRPTGGSNYGYTF
v_gene: TRBV20-1; j_gene: TRBJ2-1; d_gene: -; abundance: -; CDR3nt: TGCAGTGCTAAACGGGGGAGCTCCTACAATGAGCAGTTCTTC; CDR3aa: CSAKRGSSYNEQFF
v_gene: TRBV28; j_gene: TRBJ2-2; d_gene: -; abundance: -; CDR3nt: TGTGCCACCCCGGGACATAACACCGGGGAGCTGTTTTTT; CDR3aa: CATPGHNTGELFF
v_gene: TRBV19; j_gene: TRBJ2-3; d_gene: TRBD1; abundance: many; CDR3nt: TGTGCCAGTAGTCCCTGGACAGGGATAGATACGCAGTATTTT; CDR3aa: CASSPWTGIDTQYF
v_gene: TRBV20-1; j_gene: TRBJ2-3; d_gene: -; abundance: -; CDR3nt: TGCAGTGCTAGAGATGAGGTAGCGAGCCCAGATACGCAGTATTTT; CDR3aa: CSARDEVASPDTQYF
v_gene: TRBV20-1; j_gene: TRBJ2-7; d_gene: TRBD1; abundance: many; CDR3nt: TGCAGTGCTAGGGGACAGGGCGGTGGCTACGAGCAGTACTTC; CDR3aa: CSARGQGGGYEQYF
v_gene: TRBV19; j_gene: TRBJ2-1; d_gene: TRBD2; abundance: once; CDR3nt: TGTGCCGGTAGTAAGGGACTAGCGGGGGGGGCGGGCTCCTACAATGAGCAGTTCTTC; CDR3aa: CAGSKGLAGGAGSYNEQFF
v_gene: TRBV5-4; j_gene: TRBJ2-1; d_gene: TRBD2; abundance: -; CDR3nt: TGTGCCAGCAGCCTAGGACTAGCGGGGGGCCCCTACAATGAGCACTTCTTC; CDR3aa: CASSLGLAGGPYNEHFF
v_gene: TRBV7-9; j_gene: TRBJ2-3; d_gene: -; abundance: many; CDR3nt: TGTGCCAGCAGCTTCGGTTCAGGGTCACTAACAGATACGCAGTATTTT; CDR3aa: CASSFGSGSLTDTQYF
v_gene: TRBV2; j_gene: TRBJ2-1; d_gene: -; abundance: many; CDR3nt: TGTGCCAGCAGTGACCGGGCGGGGGCTTACAATGAGCAGTTCTTC; CDR3aa: CASSDRAGAYNEQFF